This section outlines one T cell receptor beta chain sequence together with its context. Germline-derived CDR1 and CDR2 are SGHRS and YFSETQ. This CDR3 comprises 14 residues. Trimming took off 0 bases at V and 6 bases at J, with 12 bases between the two ends. Some clones are missing from TCRdb's copy, which holds only in-frame ones; the method was immunoSEQ multiplex PCR. The sample consists of around 91,000 clones, roughly 87% of them appearing once. This sample is part of a study of T cells in localized non-small cell lung cancer. The V gene is TRBV5-1, the J gene TRBJ1-2, with D possibly matching TRBD1 (6 bases). The origin of this receptor is a man aged 35-69 years with stage I squamous cell lung carcinoma. Material: peripheral blood, obtained before any cancer treatment. The DNA of the CDR3 is TGCGCCAGCAGCTTGGATCGCCAGGGGAATGGCTACACCTTC. This gives the protein CASSLDRQGNGYTF.